This entry is about one TCR beta chain. The entry originates in a study of technical replicates of blood from a few donors. Generated by immunoSEQ multiplex PCR, the TCRdb table keeps only in-frame clones and is missing some. The sample shows 85,000 to 100,000 clones, approximately 96% of them seen only once. V lost 6 bases to trimming and J lost 3 bases, with 16 bases between them. CDR1 is SGDLS and CDR2 is YYNGEE in the germline V gene. The CDR3 consists of 14 residues. The TCR was taken from a human donor in good health. The chain employs TRBV9 and TRBJ2-7; D not resolved. Material for sequencing was T cells isolated from PBMCs. CDR3: CASNPQAGGYEQYF. Written as DNA, the CDR3 is TGTGCCAGCAATCCGCAGGCAGGTGGCTACGAGCAGTACTTC.